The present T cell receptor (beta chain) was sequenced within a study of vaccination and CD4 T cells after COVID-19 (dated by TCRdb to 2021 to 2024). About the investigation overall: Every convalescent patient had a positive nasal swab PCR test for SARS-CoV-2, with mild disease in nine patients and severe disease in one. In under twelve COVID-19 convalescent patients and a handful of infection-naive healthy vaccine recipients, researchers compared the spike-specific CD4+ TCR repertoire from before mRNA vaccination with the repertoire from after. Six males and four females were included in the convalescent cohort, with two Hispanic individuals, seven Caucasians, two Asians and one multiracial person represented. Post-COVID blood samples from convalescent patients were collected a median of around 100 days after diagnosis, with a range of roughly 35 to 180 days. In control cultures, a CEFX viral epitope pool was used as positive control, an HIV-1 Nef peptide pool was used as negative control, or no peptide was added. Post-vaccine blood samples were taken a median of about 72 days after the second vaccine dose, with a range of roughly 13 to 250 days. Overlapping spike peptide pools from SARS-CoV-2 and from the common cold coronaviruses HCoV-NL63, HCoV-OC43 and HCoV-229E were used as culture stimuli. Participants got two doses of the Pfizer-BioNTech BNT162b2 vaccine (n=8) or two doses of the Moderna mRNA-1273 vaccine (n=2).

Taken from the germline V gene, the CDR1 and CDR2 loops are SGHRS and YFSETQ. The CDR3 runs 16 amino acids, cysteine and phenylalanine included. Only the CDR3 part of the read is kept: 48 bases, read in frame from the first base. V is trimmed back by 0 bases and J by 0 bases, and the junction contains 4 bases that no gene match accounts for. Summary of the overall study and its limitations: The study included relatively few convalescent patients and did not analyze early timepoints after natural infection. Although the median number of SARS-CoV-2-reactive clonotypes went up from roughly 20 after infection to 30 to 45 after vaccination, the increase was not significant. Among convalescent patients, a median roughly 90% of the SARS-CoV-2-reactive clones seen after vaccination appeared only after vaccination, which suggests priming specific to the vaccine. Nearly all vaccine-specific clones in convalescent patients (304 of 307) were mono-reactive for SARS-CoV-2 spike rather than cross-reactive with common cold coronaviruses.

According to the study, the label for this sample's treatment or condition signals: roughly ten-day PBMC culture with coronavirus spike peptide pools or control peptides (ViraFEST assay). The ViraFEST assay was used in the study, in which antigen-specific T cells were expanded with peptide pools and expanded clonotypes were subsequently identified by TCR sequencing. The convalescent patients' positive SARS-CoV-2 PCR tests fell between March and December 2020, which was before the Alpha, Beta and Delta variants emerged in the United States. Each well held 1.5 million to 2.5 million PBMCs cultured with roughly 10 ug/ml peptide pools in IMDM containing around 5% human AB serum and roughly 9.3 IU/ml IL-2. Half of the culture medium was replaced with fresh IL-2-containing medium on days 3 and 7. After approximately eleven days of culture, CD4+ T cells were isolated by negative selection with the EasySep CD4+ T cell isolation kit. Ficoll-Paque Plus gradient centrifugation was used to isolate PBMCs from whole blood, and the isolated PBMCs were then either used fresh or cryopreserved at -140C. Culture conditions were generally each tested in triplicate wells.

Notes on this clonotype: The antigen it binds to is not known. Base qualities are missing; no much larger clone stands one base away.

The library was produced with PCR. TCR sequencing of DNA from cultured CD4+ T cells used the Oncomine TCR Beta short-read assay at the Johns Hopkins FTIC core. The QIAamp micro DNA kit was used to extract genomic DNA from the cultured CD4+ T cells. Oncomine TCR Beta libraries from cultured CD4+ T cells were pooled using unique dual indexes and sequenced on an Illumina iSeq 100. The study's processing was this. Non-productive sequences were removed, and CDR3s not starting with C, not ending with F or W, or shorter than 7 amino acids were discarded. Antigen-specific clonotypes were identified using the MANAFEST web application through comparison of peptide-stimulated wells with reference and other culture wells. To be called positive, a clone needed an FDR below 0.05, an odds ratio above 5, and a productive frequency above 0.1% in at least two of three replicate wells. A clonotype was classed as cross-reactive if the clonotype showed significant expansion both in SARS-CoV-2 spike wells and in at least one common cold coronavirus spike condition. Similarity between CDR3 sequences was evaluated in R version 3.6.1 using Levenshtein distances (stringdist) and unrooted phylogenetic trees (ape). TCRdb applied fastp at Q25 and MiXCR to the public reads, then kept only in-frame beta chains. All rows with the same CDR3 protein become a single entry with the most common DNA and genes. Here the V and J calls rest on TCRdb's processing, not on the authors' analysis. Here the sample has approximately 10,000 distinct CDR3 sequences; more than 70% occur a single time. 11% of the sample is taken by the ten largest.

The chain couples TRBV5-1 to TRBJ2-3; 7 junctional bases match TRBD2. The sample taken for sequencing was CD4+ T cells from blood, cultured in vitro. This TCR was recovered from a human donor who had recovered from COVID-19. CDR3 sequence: CASSLVLATSTDTQYF. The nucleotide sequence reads TGCGCCAGCAGCTTGGTACTAGCGACCAGCACAGATACGCAGTATTTT.